The rows below give T cell receptor beta chains drawn from one sample of a study of neurological immune-mediated disorders. TCRdb itself ran the 5' RACE reads through MiXCR, one entry per CDR3 protein. This sample carries 71,000 or so distinct CDR3 sequences, approximately 5% of them seen once, and the ten largest clones take about 2.4%. What was sequenced was PBMCs. The receptors shown here come from a woman under 40 with multiple sclerosis. Each CDR3 is given with its conserved first and last residue.

j_call,v_call,cdr3_aa
TRBJ2-7,TRBV20-1,CSAYSGTGYEQYF
TRBJ2-1,TRBV5-6,CASSLSGVRRDEQFF
TRBJ2-3,TRBV5-6,CASSLRTGGTDTQYF
TRBJ2-7,TRBV19,CASSLRDQGYEQYF
TRBJ2-7,TRBV6-5,CASSRATGVFLYEQYF
TRBJ1-2,TRBV5-1,CASSPGPLGGYTF
TRBJ2-3,TRBV28,CASSTTGTITDTQYF
TRBJ2-1,TRBV15,CATSRDRGRLSEQFF
TRBJ1-6,TRBV5-1,CASSLRGRGIYNSPLHF
TRBJ2-1,TRBV12-3/TRBV12-4,CASSLQGVSYNEQFF
TRBJ1-1,TRBV6-1,CATPRESDTEAFF
TRBJ1-1,TRBV20-1,CSARSTGGDTEAFF
TRBJ1-3,TRBV20-1,CSARTGGRGNTIYF
TRBJ2-1,TRBV18,CASSPGTSGIGEQFF
TRBJ1-1,TRBV29-1,CSVLLTGTGGAFF
TRBJ2-5,TRBV5-1,CASSVETVQETQYF
TRBJ2-2,TRBV20-1,CSASGGRRTGELFF
TRBJ1-6,TRBV3-1,CASRKSGTENSPLHF
TRBJ2-5,TRBV20-1,CSADPSGRGETQYF
TRBJ2-1,TRBV19,CASSIGTGGAYNEQFF
TRBJ1-1,TRBV7-3,CASSLVAGRAAFF
TRBJ2-5,TRBV20-1,CSARLGTSAAQYF
TRBJ2-5,TRBV4-1,CASSQEVGDRGGETQYF
TRBJ2-3,TRBV12-3/TRBV12-4,CASSLGQGDTDTQYF
TRBJ2-5,TRBV5-5,CASSLDWIQETQYF
TRBJ1-4,TRBV7-9,CASSLAGTGGEKLFF
TRBJ2-2,TRBV20-1,CSARDLAGGWELFF
TRBJ2-3,TRBV6-6,CASSYSNPGGGDTQYF
TRBJ2-2,TRBV4-2,CASSQGRNTGELFF
TRBJ2-2,TRBV5-1,CASSIPGVHTGELFF
TRBJ2-3,TRBV5-1,CASSLDLNTQYF
TRBJ2-1,TRBV28,CASSPLWSTSSYNEQFF
TRBJ1-1,TRBV12-3/TRBV12-4,CASSSPRGTEAFF
TRBJ1-2,TRBV5-1,CASSSLDRGSNYGYTF
TRBJ2-1,TRBV11-2,CASSHRTSGYNEQFF
TRBJ2-1,TRBV20-1,CSASPGLESDEQFF
TRBJ2-3,TRBV20-1,CSASYGLGTDTQYF
TRBJ1-2,TRBV20-1,CSAQDSFYGYTF
TRBJ2-2,TRBV5-5,CARTEAGGLNTGELFF
TRBJ2-3,TRBV20-1,CSAVRQGVDTQYF
TRBJ1-1,TRBV3-1,CASSQEGAEGTRLTF
TRBJ1-5,TRBV30,CAWSGQLNQPQHF